This T cell receptor (beta chain) comes out of a study of OX40 agonist ivuxolimab in advanced cancers. Study in general: Participants could have had prior anti-PD-1, anti-PD-L1 or anti-CTLA-4 therapy, and around 40% had some. Whole-study findings and limits: The investigators did not determine what antigen specificity the expanded peripheral T cells had. Mean expanded clone counts were higher in CD8+ than CD4+ T cells. Both blood CD4+ and CD8+ T cells showed clonal growth by week 6 at 0.1 to 3.0 mg/kg.

Using immunoSEQ multiplex PCR, the repertoire was profiled, and TCRdb retains in-frame clones only, with some absent. There are roughly 69,000 clones in the sample; 91% occur only once, and over 4% lies in the top ten. To note about this clone: Its target is not known.

The clonotype originates from an adult with an advanced solid tumor such as melanoma, head and neck, liver or kidney cancer. The sample consisted of CD4+ or CD8+ T cells sorted from blood, taken in a trial of the OX40 agonist ivuxolimab.

CDR3 region: CASSSSGPQWGNQPQHF. As DNA, the CDR3 is TGTGCCAGCAGTTCAAGCGGGCCCCAATGGGGCAATCAGCCCCAGCATTTT. The chain uses TRBV28 and TRBJ1-5; unclear D gene. Germline values: CDR1 MDHEN, CDR2 SYDVKM. The CDR3 length is 17 residues. V gave up 4 bases and J gave up 2 bases, with 18 bases separating them. Full variable domain (missing parts from reference TRBV28 and TRBJ1-5): DVKVTQSSRYLVKRTGEKVFLECVQDMDHENMFWYRQDPGLGLRLIYFSYDVKMKEKGDIPEGYSVSREKKERFSLILESASTNQTSMYLCASSSSGPQWGNQPQHFGDGTRLSIL.